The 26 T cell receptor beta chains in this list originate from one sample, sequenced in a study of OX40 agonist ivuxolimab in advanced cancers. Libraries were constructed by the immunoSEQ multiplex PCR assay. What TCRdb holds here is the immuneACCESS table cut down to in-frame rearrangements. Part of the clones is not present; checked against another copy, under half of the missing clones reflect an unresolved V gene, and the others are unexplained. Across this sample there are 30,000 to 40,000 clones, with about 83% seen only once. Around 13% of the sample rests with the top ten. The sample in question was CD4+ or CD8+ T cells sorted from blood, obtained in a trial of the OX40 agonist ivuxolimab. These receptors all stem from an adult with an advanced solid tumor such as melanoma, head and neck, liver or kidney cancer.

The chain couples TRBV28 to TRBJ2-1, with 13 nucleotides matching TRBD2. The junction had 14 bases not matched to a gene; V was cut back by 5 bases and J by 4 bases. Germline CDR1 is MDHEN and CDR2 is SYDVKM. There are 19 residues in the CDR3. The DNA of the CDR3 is TGTGCCAGCAGTCCAGGACTAGCGGGAGTAATCTCCCTGTACAATGAGCAGTTCTTC. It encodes CASSPGLAGVISLYNEQFF.

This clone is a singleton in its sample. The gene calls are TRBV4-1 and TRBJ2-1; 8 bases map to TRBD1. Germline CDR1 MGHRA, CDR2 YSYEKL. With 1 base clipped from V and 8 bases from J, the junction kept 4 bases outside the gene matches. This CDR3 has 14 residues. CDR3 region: CASSQAGQGYEQFF. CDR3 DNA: TGCGCCAGCAGCCAAGCCGGACAGGGCTATGAGCAGTTCTTC.

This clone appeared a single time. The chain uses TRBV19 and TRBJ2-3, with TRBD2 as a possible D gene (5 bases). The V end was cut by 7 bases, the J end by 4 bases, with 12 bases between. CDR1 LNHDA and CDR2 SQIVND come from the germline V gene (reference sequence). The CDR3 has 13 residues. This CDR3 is CASKARDPDTQYF. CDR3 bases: TGTGCCAGTAAGGCTCGGGATCCAGATACGCAGTATTTT.

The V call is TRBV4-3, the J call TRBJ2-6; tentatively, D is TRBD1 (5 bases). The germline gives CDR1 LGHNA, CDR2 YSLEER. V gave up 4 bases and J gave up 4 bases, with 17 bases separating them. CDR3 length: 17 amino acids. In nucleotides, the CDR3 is TGCGCCAGCAGCCCGGACGCTAGGGGTTCCGGGGCCAACGTCCTGACTTTC. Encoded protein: CASSPDARGSGANVLTF.

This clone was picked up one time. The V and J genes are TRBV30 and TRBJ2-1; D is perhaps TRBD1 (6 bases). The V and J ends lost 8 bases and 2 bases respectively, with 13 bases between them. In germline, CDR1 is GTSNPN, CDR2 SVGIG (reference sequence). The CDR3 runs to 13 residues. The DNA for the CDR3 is TGTGCCGGACACAGGGACGCCTACAATGAGCAGTTCTTC. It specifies CAGHRDAYNEQFF. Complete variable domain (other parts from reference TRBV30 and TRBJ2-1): SQTIHQWPATLVQPVGSPLSLECTVEGTSNPNLYWYRQAAGRGLQLLFYSVGIGQISSEVPQNLSASRPQDRQFILSSKKLLLSDSGFYLCAGHRDAYNEQFFGPGTRLTVL.

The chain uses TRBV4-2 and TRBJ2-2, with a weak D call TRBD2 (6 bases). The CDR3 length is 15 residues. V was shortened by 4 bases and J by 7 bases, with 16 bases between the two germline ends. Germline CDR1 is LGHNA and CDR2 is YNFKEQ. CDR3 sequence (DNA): TGTGCCAGCAGCCCAATCACCGGGGGAGTCGGGGAGCTGTTTTTT. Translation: CASSPITGGVGELFF.

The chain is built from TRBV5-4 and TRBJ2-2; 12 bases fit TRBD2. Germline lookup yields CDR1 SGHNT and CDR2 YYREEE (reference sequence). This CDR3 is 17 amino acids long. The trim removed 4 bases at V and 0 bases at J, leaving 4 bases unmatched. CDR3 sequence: CASSLGLAGANTGELFF. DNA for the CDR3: TGTGCCAGCAGCCTGGGACTAGCGGGTGCGAACACCGGGGAGCTGTTTTTT.

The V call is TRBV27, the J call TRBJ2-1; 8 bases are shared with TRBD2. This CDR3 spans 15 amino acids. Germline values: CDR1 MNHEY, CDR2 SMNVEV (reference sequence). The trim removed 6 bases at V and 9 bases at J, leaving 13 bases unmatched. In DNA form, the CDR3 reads TGTGCCAGCAGCCTGTCGGGGGTAGCGGGAATTGAGCAGTTCTTC. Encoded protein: CASSLSGVAGIEQFF.

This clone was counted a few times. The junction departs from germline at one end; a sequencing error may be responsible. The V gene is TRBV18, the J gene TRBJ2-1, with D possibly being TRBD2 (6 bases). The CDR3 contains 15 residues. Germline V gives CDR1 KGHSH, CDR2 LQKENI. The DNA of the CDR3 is TGTGCCAGCTCACCGCGGAGGGACTCGGAAAGCTCCTGTCTCTTC. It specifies CASSPRRDSESSCLF.

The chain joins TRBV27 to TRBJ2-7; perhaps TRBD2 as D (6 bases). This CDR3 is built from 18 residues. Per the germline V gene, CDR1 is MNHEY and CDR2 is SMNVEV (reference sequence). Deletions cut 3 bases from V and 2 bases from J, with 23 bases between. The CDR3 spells CASSFLAPVETHAYEQYF. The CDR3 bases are TGTGCCAGCAGTTTTCTAGCGCCCGTTGAAACCCACGCCTACGAGCAGTACTTC.

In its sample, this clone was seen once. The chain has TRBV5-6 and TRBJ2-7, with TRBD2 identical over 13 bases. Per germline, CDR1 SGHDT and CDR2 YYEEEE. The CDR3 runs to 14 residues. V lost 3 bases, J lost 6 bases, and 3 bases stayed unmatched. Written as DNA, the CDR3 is TGTGCCAGCAGCTGGACTAGCGGGAGTCCCGAGCAGTACTTC. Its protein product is CASSWTSGSPEQYF.

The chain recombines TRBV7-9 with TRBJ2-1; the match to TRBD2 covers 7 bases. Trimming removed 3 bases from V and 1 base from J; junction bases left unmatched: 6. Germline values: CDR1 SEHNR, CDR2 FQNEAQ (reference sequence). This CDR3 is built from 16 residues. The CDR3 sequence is CASSLGGSNSYNEQFF. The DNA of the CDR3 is TGTGCCAGCAGCTTGGGGGGGTCTAATTCCTACAATGAGCAGTTCTTC.

This chain's CDR3 is CASSAPQREGEQFF. The CDR3 nucleotides read TGTGCCAGCAGCGCCCCCCAGCGGGAGGGTGAGCAGTTCTTC. The V gene is TRBV9, the J gene TRBJ2-1; 10 nucleotides line up with TRBD2. With V trimmed by 3 bases and J by 9 bases, 6 bases remained unmatched. The CDR3 contains 14 residues. Germline CDR1 and CDR2: SGDLS and YYNGEE.

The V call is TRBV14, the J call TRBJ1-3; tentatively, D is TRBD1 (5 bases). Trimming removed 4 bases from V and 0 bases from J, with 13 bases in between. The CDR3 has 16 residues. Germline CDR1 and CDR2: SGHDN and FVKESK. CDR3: CASSLGFGASGNTIYF. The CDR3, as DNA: TGTGCCAGCAGCCTCGGGTTTGGGGCCTCTGGAAACACCATATATTTT.

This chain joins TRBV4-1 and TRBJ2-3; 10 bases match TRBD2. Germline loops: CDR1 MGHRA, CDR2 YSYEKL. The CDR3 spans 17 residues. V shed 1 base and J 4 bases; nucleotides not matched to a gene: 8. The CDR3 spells CASSQVTSGTGADTQYF. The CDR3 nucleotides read TGCGCCAGCAGCCAAGTCACTAGCGGGACTGGGGCAGATACGCAGTATTTT.

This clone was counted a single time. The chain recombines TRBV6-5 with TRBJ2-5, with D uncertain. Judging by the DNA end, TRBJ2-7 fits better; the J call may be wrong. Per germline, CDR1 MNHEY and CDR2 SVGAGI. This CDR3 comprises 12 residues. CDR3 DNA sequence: TGTGCCAGCAGTTACACGGGTGGCGAGCAGTACTTC. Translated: CASSYTGGEQYF.

CDR3 residues: CASSPRTSGAYNEQFF. DNA for the CDR3: TGTGCCAGTAGTCCGAGGACTAGCGGGGCTTACAATGAGCAGTTCTTC. The rearrangement uses TRBV19 and TRBJ2-1, with 12 bases identical to TRBD2. Trimming cost V 5 bases and J 4 bases; bases outside gene matches: 6. CDR3 size: 16 residues. The V gene's germline CDR1 is LNHDA and CDR2 SQIVND (reference sequence).

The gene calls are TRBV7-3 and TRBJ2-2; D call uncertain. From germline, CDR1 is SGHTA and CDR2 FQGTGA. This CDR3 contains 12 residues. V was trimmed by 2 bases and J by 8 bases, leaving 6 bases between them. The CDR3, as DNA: TGTGCCAGCAGCTTAGAGGTGGGGGAGCTGTTTTTT. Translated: CASSLEVGELFF. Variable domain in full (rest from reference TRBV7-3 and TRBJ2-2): GAGVSQTPSNKVTEKGKYVELRCDPISGHTALYWYRQSLGQGPEFLIYFQGTGAADDSGLPNDRFFAVRPEGSVSTLKIQRTERGDSAVYLCASSLEVGELFFGEGSRLTVL.

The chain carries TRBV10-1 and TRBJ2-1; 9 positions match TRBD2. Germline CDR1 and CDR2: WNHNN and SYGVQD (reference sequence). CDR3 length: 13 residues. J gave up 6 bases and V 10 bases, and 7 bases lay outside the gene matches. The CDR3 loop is CANGTSCGNEQFF. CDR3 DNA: TGCGCCAACGGGACTAGCTGCGGCAATGAGCAGTTCTTC.

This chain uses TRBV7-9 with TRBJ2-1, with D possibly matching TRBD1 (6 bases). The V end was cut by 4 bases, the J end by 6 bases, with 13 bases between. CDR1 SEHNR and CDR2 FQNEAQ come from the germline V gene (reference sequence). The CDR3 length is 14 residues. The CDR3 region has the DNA TGTGCCAGCAGCTCAATACAGGGTCGCAATGAGCAGTTCTTC. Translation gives CASSSIQGRNEQFF.

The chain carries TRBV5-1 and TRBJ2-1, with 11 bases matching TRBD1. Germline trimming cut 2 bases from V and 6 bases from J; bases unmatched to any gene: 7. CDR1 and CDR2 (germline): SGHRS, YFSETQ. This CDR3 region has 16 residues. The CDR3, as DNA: TGCGCCAGCAGCTTTGGGGACAGGGGGAACAGCAATGAGCAGTTCTTC. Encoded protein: CASSFGDRGNSNEQFF. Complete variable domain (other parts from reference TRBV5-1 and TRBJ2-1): KAGVTQTPRYLIKTRGQQVTLSCSPISGHRSVSWYQQTPGQGLQFLFEYFSETQRNKGNFPGRFSGRQFSNSRSEMNVSTLELGDSALYLCASSFGDRGNSNEQFFGPGTRLTVL.

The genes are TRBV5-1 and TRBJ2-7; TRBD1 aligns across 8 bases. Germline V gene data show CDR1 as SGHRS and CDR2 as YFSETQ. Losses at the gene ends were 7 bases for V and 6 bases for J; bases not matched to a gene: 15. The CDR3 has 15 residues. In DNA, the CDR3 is TGCGCCAGCGGTTATTCGGGGGACAGGACATCCGAGCAGTACTTC. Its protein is CASGYSGDRTSEQYF.

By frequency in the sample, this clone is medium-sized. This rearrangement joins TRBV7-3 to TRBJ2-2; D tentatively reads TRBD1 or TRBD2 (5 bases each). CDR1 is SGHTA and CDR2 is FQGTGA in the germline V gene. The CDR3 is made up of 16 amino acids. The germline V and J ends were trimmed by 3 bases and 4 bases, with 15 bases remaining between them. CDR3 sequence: CASSFGATGGTGELFF. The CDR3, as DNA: TGTGCCAGCAGCTTTGGGGCTACTGGAGGCACCGGGGAGCTGTTTTTT.

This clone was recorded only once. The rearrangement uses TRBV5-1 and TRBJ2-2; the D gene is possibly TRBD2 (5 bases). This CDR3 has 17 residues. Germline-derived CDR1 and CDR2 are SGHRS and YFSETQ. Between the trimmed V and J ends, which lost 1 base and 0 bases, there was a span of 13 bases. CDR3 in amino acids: CASSLMLVATNTGELFF. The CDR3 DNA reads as TGCGCCAGCAGCTTGATGCTGGTAGCGACGAACACCGGGGAGCTGTTTTTT. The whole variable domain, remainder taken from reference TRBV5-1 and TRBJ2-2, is KAGVTQTPRYLIKTRGQQVTLSCSPISGHRSVSWYQQTPGQGLQFLFEYFSETQRNKGNFPGRFSGRQFSNSRSEMNVSTLELGDSALYLCASSLMLVATNTGELFFGEGSRLTVL.

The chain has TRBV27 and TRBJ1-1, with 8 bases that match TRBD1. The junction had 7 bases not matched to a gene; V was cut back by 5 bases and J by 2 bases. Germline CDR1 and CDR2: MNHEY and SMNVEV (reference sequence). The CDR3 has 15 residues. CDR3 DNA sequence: TGTGCCAGCAGTATAGGGACAGGACTAAACACTGAAGCTTTCTTT. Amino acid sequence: CASSIGTGLNTEAFF.

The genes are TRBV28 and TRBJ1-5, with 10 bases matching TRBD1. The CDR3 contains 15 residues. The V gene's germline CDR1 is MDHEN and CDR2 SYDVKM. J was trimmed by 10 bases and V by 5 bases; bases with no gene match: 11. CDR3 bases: TGTGCCAGCAGTGGGACAGGGGACTTCGGTAGACCCCAGCATTTT. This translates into CASSGTGDFGRPQHF. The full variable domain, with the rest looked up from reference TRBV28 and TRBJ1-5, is DVKVTQSSRYLVKRTGEKVFLECVQDMDHENMFWYRQDPGLGLRLIYFSYDVKMKEKGDIPEGYSVSREKKERFSLILESASTNQTSMYLCASSGTGDFGRPQHFGDGTRLSIL.